These 4 T cell receptor beta chains were all obtained from the same sample, sequenced in a study of beta chain features in type 1 diabetes (dated by TCRdb to the late 2010s). Library method: the immunoSEQ multiplex PCR assay. The entire isolated RNA was reverse transcribed using the High Capacity cDNA Reverse Transcription Kit, and thus expressed TCRB transcripts were sequenced. This is the immuneACCESS table as TCRdb keeps it, with only in-frame sequences that have V and J called. A part of the clones is gone; compared with another copy, unresolved V genes explain less than half, and the rest is unexplained. This sample has 350,000 or so clones in its table, and about 18% of those were observed once. Approximately 0.041% of the sample comes from the top ten. The sample comprised naive CD4+ T cells from blood. The meaning of the sample's cell subset or site label: true naive CD4+ T cells. These receptors all stem from a woman aged 18-29 years in good health.

This clone has more than one count but fewer than ten. The CDR3 DNA is TGTGCTCACGACGGCAGGGGGGCTGGCTACAATGAGCAGTTCTTC. Translation: CAHDGRGAGYNEQFF. The gene calls are TRBV30 and TRBJ2-1; D might be TRBD1 (7 bases). The CDR3 runs 15 residues. Germline lookup yields CDR1 GTSNPN and CDR2 SVGIG (reference sequence).

This clone has more than one count but fewer than ten. The CDR3 protein is CATSSSSPETQYF. As DNA, the CDR3 is TGTGCCACCAGCAGTTCTAGCCCAGAGACCCAGTACTTC. V gene TRBV15 combines with J gene TRBJ2-5; tentative D call: TRBD2 (5 bases). V lost 3 bases and J lost 4, with 9 bases in between. The V gene's germline CDR1 is LNHNV and CDR2 YYDKDF (reference sequence). This CDR3 has 13 residues.

The rearrangement joins TRBV5-1 to TRBJ2-6; TRBD2 agrees at 10 bases. Germline V gene data show CDR1 as SGHRS and CDR2 as YFSETQ. V trimming: 1 base; J trimming: 1 base; junction bases outside the gene matches: 2. This CDR3 region has 17 residues. The CDR3 sequence is CASSLTAGGSGANVLTF. As DNA, the CDR3 is TGCGCCAGCAGCTTGACAGCGGGAGGGTCTGGGGCCAACGTCCTGACTTTC. Full variable domain (outside the CDR3, taken from reference TRBV5-1 and TRBJ2-6): KAGVTQTPRYLIKTRGQQVTLSCSPISGHRSVSWYQQTPGQGLQFLFEYFSETQRNKGNFPGRFSGRQFSNSRSEMNVSTLELGDSALYLCASSLTAGGSGANVLTFGAGSRLTVL.

This chain uses TRBV7-2 with TRBJ2-3; no firm D call. Germline loops: CDR1 SGHTA, CDR2 FQGNSA. Trimming stripped 2 bases from V and 2 bases from J, with 5 bases between. The CDR3 is 13 amino acids. CDR3 protein: CASSLPITDTQYF. DNA of the CDR3: TGTGCCAGCAGCTTACCCATCACAGATACGCAGTATTTT.